This T cell receptor beta chain originates from a study of beta chain features in type 1 diabetes. cDNA synthesis used the whole RNA isolate, giving expressed TCRB sequences. Libraries were prepared by immunoSEQ multiplex PCR; TCRdb keeps only in-frame clonotypes and omits some of them. The table records roughly 450,000 clones, 11% to 15% of them present only once. The TCR sequence derives from a man aged 25-40 years in good health. Sequenced material: naive CD4+ T cells from blood.

CDR3 region: CASSRGDSPTLLHEKLFF. Written as DNA, the CDR3 is TGTGCCAGCAGCCGAGGGGACAGTCCCACTCTACTACATGAAAAACTGTTTTTT. The chain uses TRBV9 and TRBJ1-4; 7 nucleotides match TRBD1. Looked up from germline, CDR1 is SGDLS and CDR2 is YYNGEE. The CDR3 totals 18 residues. Trimming took 4 bases from V and 6 from J; bases not matched to a gene: 18.